These T cell receptor beta chains were read from a single sample in a study of blood T cell repertoires in COVID-19. The method was immunoSEQ multiplex PCR; TCRdb's version includes in-frame clones alone and lacks a portion of them. The table records approximately 68,000 clones, approximately 90% of them present only once. Sample: peripheral blood. The receptors were gathered from a man aged 65 to 79 with active or convalescent COVID-19. CDR3s leave out the opening cysteine and the closing phenylalanine or tryptophan.

V gene: TRBV6-4
CDR3 protein: ASSPGSSSYEQY

V gene: TRBV4-3
CDR3 protein: ASSQGGTGELF

V gene: TRBV7-2
CDR3 protein: ASSSTSGSYEQY

V gene: TRBV5-1
CDR3 protein: ASSRTPGQGSYEQY

V gene: TRBV27
CDR3 protein: ASSLVAGGIRDIQY

V gene: TRBV5-8
CDR3 protein: ASSLGGGTDTQY

V gene: TRBV6-6
CDR3 protein: ASTRGGGYDTEAF

V gene: TRBV14
CDR3 protein: ASSSQSTDTQY

V gene: TRBV10-3
CDR3 protein: AISPRGQANGQPQH

V gene: TRBV7-3
CDR3 protein: ASSLNRQGPHEQF

V gene: TRBV15
CDR3 protein: ATSRGELSGETQY

V gene: TRBV7-9
CDR3 protein: ASSLEGVIGIGYT

V gene: TRBV5-5
CDR3 protein: ASSLLDSNQPQH

V gene: TRBV6-1
CDR3 protein: ASSEVRTSGYNEQF

V gene: TRBV7-2
CDR3 protein: ASSPLNTEAF

V gene: TRBV10-3
CDR3 protein: AISERGNEQF

V gene: TRBV7-9
CDR3 protein: ASSLVPEPLH

V gene: TRBV28
CDR3 protein: ASSPPRVGNSPLH

V gene: TRBV4-2
CDR3 protein: ASSQESYTEAF

V gene: TRBV7-6
CDR3 protein: ASSLDRLAAETQY

V gene: TRBV11-2
CDR3 protein: ASSFGGISYNEQF

V gene: TRBV11-2
CDR3 protein: ASSKGAGGLANTGELF

V gene: TRBV3-1/TRBV3-2
CDR3 protein: ASSQDFTRDEKLF